One and the same sample provided the 11 T cell receptor beta chains below, sequenced in a study of tissue T cells after allogeneic stem cell transplantation. TCRdb keeps only in-frame clones here, not all; method: immunoSEQ multiplex PCR. Of nearly 7,000 clones listed, around a third are singletons. Time point denoted: mouse harvest day 14 after allogeneic transplant. Tail vein injection delivered 10^7 T-cell-depleted bone marrow cells and 10^6 splenic CD5+ T cells. The specimen was skin. These receptors all come from a female BALB/c mouse given C57BL/6 T cells with graft-versus-host disease after an allogeneic hematopoietic cell transplant.

For this clone: The listed genes are named as in mouse. The observed sequence ends 1 residue before the CDR3 terminus, with the missing tail filled in from the germline J gene. The chain employs TRBV26 and TRBJ2-2; 8 bases line up with TRBD1. The germline gives CDR1 KGHPV, CDR2 FQNQEV (reference sequence). The CDR3 contains 14 residues. V gave up 6 bases and J gave up 4 bases; unmatched junction bases: 4. The chain's CDR3 is CASRGQGGTGQLYF. The part of the CDR3 DNA that was read is TGTGCCAGCAGAGGACAGGGTGGCACCGGGCAGCTCTAC.

By share, this clone counts as medium-sized (0.01 to 0.1%). Gene and germline names: mouse. The part of the CDR3 DNA that was read is TGTGCTAGCAGTAGCCGGGAGCAAAACACCTTGTAC. The encoded protein is CASSSREQNTLY. The CDR3, in full, reads CASSSREQNTLYF. The rearrangement links TRBV17 to TRBJ2-4; unclear D gene. Read data end 1 residue before the CDR3 end; the end is taken from the germline J gene. Trimming took 3 bases from V and 3 from J, leaving 7 bases between them. This CDR3 region has 13 residues. Germline assignment: CDR1 MNHDT and CDR2 YYDKIL.

Judged by abundance, this clone is medium-sized. Gene labels here are mouse ones. This CDR3 is CASSLSGGRAYEQYF. CDR3 DNA (partial): TGTGCCAGCAGTCTTAGCGGGGGCAGGGCCTATGAACAGTAC. The genes are TRBV14 and TRBJ2-7, with D tentatively TRBD1 or TRBD2 (6 bases each). The CDR3 extends 1 residue past the end of the read, so its final part is completed from the germline J gene. Germline CDR1 reads SGHDT; CDR2 reads FRDEAV. V shed 4 bases and J shed 2 bases, with 16 bases lying between them. The CDR3 is made up of 15 amino acids.

Worth noting for this clone: Gene names refer to mouse genes. The read falls 1 residue short of the CDR3 end, and the missing part is taken from the germline J gene. Other nucleotide sequences in the sample specify the same CDR3. V gene TRBV3 combines with J gene TRBJ2-4; D may be TRBD1 or TRBD2 (5 bases each). V was cut by 6 bases and J by 5 bases, with 9 bases left in between. The CDR3 consists of 12 residues. The germline CDR1 and CDR2 sequences are SNHLY and FYNGKV (reference sequence). CDR3 amino acids: CASRGQGNTLYF. CDR3 bases read: TGTGCCAGCAGGGGGCAGGGAAACACCTTGTAC.

This clone was recorded a few times. Gene labels here are mouse ones. The DNA ends 1 residue before the CDR3 does, and the rest of the CDR3 is filled in from the germline J gene. V usage is TRBV26 and J usage is TRBJ1-6, with D hard to call. TRBJ1-6 counts as an open reading frame of uncertain function. Germline values: CDR1 KGHPV, CDR2 FQNQEV (reference sequence). The CDR3 is 12 amino acids. Trimming pared 3 bases from V and 7 bases from J, leaving 4 bases between. The CDR3 loop reads CASSLGNSPLYF. The CDR3 bases that were read are TGTGCCAGCAGTCTTGGGAATTCGCCCCTCTAC.

Details on this clone: Gene names denote mouse genes. The read falls 1 residue short of the CDR3 end, and the missing part is taken from the germline J gene. The chain employs TRBV26 and TRBJ1-3; TRBD1 might be the D (5 bases). With 7 bases removed from V and 3 bases from J, the gap between germline ends came to 7 bases. The V gene's germline CDR1 is KGHPV and CDR2 FQNQEV (reference sequence). The CDR3 is 12 residues long. This CDR3 is CASKRGGNTLYF. The part of the CDR3 DNA that was read is TGTGCCAGCAAAAGGGGTGGAAATACGCTCTAT.

A word on this clone: Mouse gene names apply. The read ends 1 residue early relative to the CDR3; the germline J gene fills the gap. V gene TRBV26 combines with J gene TRBJ2-5, with TRBD1 identical over 7 bases. The CDR3 totals 14 residues. Germline V CDR1 and CDR2: KGHPV, FQNQEV (reference sequence). The ends lost 6 bases at V and 2 bases at J; junction bases unmatched: 5. The sequenced part of the CDR3 DNA is TGTGCCAGCAGCCTGACAGGGTTCCAAGACACCCAGTAC. Its translation is CASSLTGFQDTQY. The entire CDR3 is CASSLTGFQDTQYF.

A few counts support this clone. Here the gene names and germline are mouse. The CDR3 goes on 1 residue after the read ends, and that part is filled in from the germline J gene. The same CDR3 is also encoded by other DNA sequences in this sample. The rearrangement links TRBV23 to TRBJ2-7; TRBD2, the D gene given by the table, was not confirmed from the DNA. Germline V CDR1 and CDR2: KGHTA, FQNQQP. The CDR3 covers 14 residues. CDR3 DNA, as far as it was read: TGCTCCAGCAGTCAAGGGACTGGGGGATATGAACAGTAC. This gives the protein CSSSQGTGGYEQY. In full, the CDR3 is CSSSQGTGGYEQYF.

A note on this clone: Germline and genes here are mouse. The CDR3 end is not reached by the read, which stops 1 residue before it; the germline J gene fills it in. This chain connects TRBV13-3 to TRBJ2-7, with D maybe TRBD1 (5 bases). V lost 4 bases to trimming and J lost 9 bases, with 14 bases between them. CDR1 and CDR2 from the germline V gene are NNHDY and SYVADS. The CDR3 has 12 residues. CDR3 DNA (partial): TGTGCCAGCAGTCCGGACAAGGAGGGACAGTAC. It translates to CASSPDKEGQY. In full, the CDR3 is CASSPDKEGQYF.

Concerning this clone itself: All gene names here are mouse names. The sequenced part of the CDR3 DNA is TGTGCCTGGAGTGACGGGAGTTATGAACAGTAC. Protein sequence: CAWSDGSYEQY. The full CDR3 is CAWSDGSYEQYF. The chain employs TRBV31 and TRBJ2-7, with D unclear. The DNA ends 1 residue before the CDR3 does, and the rest of the CDR3 is filled in from the germline J gene. The CDR3 spans 12 residues. Germline CDR1 GKSSPN, CDR2 SITVG. V was pared by 2 bases and J by 4 bases, with 9 bases between. The variable domain in full, with the rest retrieved from reference TRBV31 and TRBJ2-7, is AQTIHQWPVAEIKAVGSPLSLGCTIKGKSSPNLYWYWQATGGTLQQLFYSITVGQVESVVQLNLSASRPKDDQFILSTEKLLLSHSGFYLCAWSDGSYEQYFGPGTRLTVL.

As for this clone: Gene names and germline match the mouse. CDR3 DNA (partial): TGTGCCAGCAGCACCGGACTGACGCGGAACACCTTGTAC. This codes for CASSTGLTRNTLY. Given in full, the CDR3 is CASSTGLTRNTLYF. J is TRBJ2-4 and V is TRBV3; tentative D call: TRBD2 (6 bases). The read ends 1 residue shy of where the CDR3 ends; the end is completed using the germline J gene. This CDR3 has 14 residues. Germline V gene sequence: CDR1 SNHLY, CDR2 FYNGKV (reference sequence). Trimming left V 5 bases short and J 6 bases short, with 15 bases between.